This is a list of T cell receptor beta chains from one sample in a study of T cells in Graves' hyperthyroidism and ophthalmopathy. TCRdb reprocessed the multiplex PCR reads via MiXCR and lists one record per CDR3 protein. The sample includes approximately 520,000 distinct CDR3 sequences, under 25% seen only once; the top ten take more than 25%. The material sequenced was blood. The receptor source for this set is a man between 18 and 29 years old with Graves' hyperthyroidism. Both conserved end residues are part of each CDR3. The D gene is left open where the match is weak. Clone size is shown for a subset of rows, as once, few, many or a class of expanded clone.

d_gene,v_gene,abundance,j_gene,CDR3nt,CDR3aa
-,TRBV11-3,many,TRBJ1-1,TGTGCCAGCAGCCACGACGGCCTGAACACTGAAGCTTTCTTT,CASSHDGLNTEAFF
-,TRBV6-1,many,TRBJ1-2,TGTGCCGCCTTAAGGGCTCAAAACTATGGCTACACCTTC,CAALRAQNYGYTF
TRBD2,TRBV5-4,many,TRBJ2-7,TGTGCCAGCAGCTTGGGGAGCGGACTAGCGGTAACCTACGAGCAGTACTTC,CASSLGSGLAVTYEQYF
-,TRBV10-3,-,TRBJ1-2,TGTGCCATCACCTTAGACAGAGGCGGCGGCTACACCTTC,CAITLDRGGGYTF
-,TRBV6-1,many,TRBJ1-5,TGTGCCAGCAGAACAATACCCGGGAAGACAAATCAGCCCCAGCATTTT,CASRTIPGKTNQPQHF
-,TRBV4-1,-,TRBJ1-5,TGCTCCAGCAGCCAGAACCTGAGAGACTATCAGCCCCAGCATTTT,CSSSQNLRDYQPQHF
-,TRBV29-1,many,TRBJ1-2,TGCAGCGTTGACGCGAGACGGGAATTGAGTGGCTATGGCTACACCTTC,CSVDARRELSGYGYTF
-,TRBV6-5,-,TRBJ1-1,TGTGCCAGCAGTTTCCAAGGCGGGGTTTACGGTGAAGCTTTCTTT,CASSFQGGVYGEAFF
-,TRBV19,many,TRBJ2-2,TGTGCCAGTAGTACGGACGCGAACACCGGGGAGCTGTTTTTT,CASSTDANTGELFF
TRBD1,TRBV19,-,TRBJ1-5,TGTGCCAGTACCGGGACAGGACTTGGCAATCAGCCCCAGCATTTT,CASTGTGLGNQPQHF
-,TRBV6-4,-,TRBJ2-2,TGTGCCAGCAGTCTTGGGCCTAACACCGGGAAGCTGTTTTTT,CASSLGPNTGKLFF
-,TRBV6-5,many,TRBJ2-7,TGTGCCAGCAGTTCCCCTAACGAGCAGTACTTC,CASSSPNEQYF
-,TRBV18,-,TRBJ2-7,TGTGCCAGCTCCCCCAGACACGGGCAGGTCGAGCAGTACTTC,CASSPRHGQVEQYF
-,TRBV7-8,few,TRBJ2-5,TGTGCCAGCAGCCAAAGCGTGGGAGAGACCCAGTACTTC,CASSQSVGETQYF
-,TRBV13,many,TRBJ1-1,TGTGCCAGCAGCTTAAGGGGGGGTGAAGCTTTCTTT,CASSLRGGEAFF
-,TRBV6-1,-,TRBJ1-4,TGTGCCAGCAGCCTGAGGGCAACTAATGAAAAACTGTTTTTT,CASSLRATNEKLFF
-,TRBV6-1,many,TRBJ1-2,TGTGCCAGCAGAAGCCCTTCCGGGGCCACTTATGGCTACACCTTC,CASRSPSGATYGYTF
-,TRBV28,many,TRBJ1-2,TGTGCCAGCACCCTAGCTGGAAACTATGGCTACACCTTC,CASTLAGNYGYTF
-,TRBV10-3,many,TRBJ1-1,TGTGCCATCAGTGAGAACCGTAAAGCTTTCTTT,CAISENRKAFF
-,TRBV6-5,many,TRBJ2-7,TGTGCCAGCAGTTTAACCCTTATGTACGAGCAGTACTTC,CASSLTLMYEQYF
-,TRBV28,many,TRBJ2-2,TGTGCCAGCAGTCCCTCGAGGGGACGCGGGGAGCTGTTTTTT,CASSPSRGRGELFF
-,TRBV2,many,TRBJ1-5,TGTGCCAGCAGTTCCTGGGGTGAGCGGCAGCCCCAGCATTTT,CASSSWGERQPQHF
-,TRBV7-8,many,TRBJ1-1,TGTGCCAGCAGCCCCGTGAGCGGGGTAGAGGGTCAAGCTTTCTTT,CASSPVSGVEGQAFF
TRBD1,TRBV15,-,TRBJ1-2,TGTGCCACCAGCAGGGAACCGGGACAGGGGGCGGCCAACTATGGCTACACCTTC,CATSREPGQGAANYGYTF
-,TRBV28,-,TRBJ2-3,TGTGCCAGCAGACAAACCCGGACAGATACGCAGTATTTT,CASRQTRTDTQYF
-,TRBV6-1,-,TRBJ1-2,TGTGCCAGCAGTGAAAGTAGGGAACCCAACTATGGCTACACCTTC,CASSESREPNYGYTF
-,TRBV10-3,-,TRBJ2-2,TGTGCCGTTTCAAGGTGGCAGTCGAACACCGGGGAGCTGCTTTTT,CAVSRWQSNTGELLF
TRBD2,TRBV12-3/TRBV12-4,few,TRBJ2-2,TGTGCCAGCAGCCCCTCGGGAGGAAGATCCACCGGGGAGCTGTTTTTT,CASSPSGGRSTGELFF
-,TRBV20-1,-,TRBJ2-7,TGCAGTGCTATCGCAGGGAGTGACTACGAGCAGTACTTC,CSAIAGSDYEQYF
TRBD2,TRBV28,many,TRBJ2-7,TGCGCCAGCAGCCCGGGACTAGCGGGTTCCTACGAGCAGTACTTC,CASSPGLAGSYEQYF
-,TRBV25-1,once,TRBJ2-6,TGTGCCAGCTTAGGGTACTCTGGGGCCAACGTCCTGACTTTC,CASLGYSGANVLTF
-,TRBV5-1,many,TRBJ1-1,TGCGCCAGCAGCTTGGGGAGCTACTACACTGAAGCTTTCTTT,CASSLGSYYTEAFF
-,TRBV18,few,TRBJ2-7,TGTGCCAGCTCACCACAACTACCCCACTCCTACGAGCAGTACTTC,CASSPQLPHSYEQYF
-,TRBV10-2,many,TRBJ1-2,TGCGCCAGCAGTCGAGGCGGGGGGGCCTCTCCCTATGGCTACACCTTC,CASSRGGGASPYGYTF
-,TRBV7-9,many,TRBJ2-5,TGTGCCAGCAGCCTTACCGGTCACCAAGAGACCCAGTACTTC,CASSLTGHQETQYF
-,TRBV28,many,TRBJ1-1,TGTGCCAGCAGTGACGGGCTTTCGGCGGGTGGGACTGAAGCTTTCTTT,CASSDGLSAGGTEAFF
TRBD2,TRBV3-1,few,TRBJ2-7,TGTGCCAGCAGCCAAGATCTAGGCGGGGGGACTGAAGAGCAGTACTTC,CASSQDLGGGTEEQYF
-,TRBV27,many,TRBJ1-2,TGTGCCAGCAGTTTTGGGCTGGGGGATAGATATGGCTACACCTTC,CASSFGLGDRYGYTF
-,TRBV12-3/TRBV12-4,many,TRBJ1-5,TGTGCCAGCAGTTTAAGTGGGCCCCAGCATTTT,CASSLSGPQHF
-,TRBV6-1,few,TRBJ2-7,TGTGCCAGCAGGGCTGGGCAAGTCGAGCAGTACTTC,CASRAGQVEQYF
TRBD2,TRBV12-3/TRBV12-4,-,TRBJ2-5,TGTGCCAGCAGATGGACTAGGCAAGAGACCCAGTACTTC,CASRWTRQETQYF
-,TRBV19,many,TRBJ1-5,TGTGCCAGTAGTTCAGGGGCGGGGGGCAATCAGCCCCAGCATTTT,CASSSGAGGNQPQHF
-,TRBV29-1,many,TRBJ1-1,TGCAGCGTCTCCTATGGGACGAACACTGAAGCTTTCTTT,CSVSYGTNTEAFF
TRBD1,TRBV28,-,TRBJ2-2,TGTGCCAGCAGGGTGGGACAGGCGAACACCGGGGAGCTGTTTTTT,CASRVGQANTGELFF
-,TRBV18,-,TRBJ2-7,TGTGCCACCGCACGGAGAAGCTCGCCCTACGAGCAGTACTTC,CATARRSSPYEQYF
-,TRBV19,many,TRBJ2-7,TGTGCCAGCCTCGTCGCCCTTGACAGGAGGTCTTACTCCTACGAGCAGTACTTC,CASLVALDRRSYSYEQYF
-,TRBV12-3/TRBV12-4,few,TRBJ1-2,TGTGCCAGCAGTGAGACAGTTGGTGGCTATGGCTACACCTTC,CASSETVGGYGYTF
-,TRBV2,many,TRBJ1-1,TGTGCCAGCAGTGCGGCGGGGCTGAACACTGAAGCTTTCTTT,CASSAAGLNTEAFF
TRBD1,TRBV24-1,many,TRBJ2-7,TGTGCCACCAGTGGGGACAGGGAGGTTTCCTACGAGCAGTACTTC,CATSGDREVSYEQYF
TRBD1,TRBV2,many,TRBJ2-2,TGTGCCAGCAGTGAGGCACAGGGGATTAGCACCGGGGAGCTGTTTTTT,CASSEAQGISTGELFF
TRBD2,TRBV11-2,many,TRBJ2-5,TGTGCCAGCAGCTTATCCTTGGCTAGCGGGGAAGAGACCCAGTACTTC,CASSLSLASGEETQYF
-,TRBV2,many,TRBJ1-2,TGTGCCAGCATAGGACCCTATGGCTACACCTTC,CASIGPYGYTF